The 22 T cell receptor beta chains below were found in one sample sequenced in a study of regulatory T cells in long-lasting Graves disease. Noted time point: newly diagnosed GD, antithyroid drugs for less than 3 months. PBMC-extracted RNA yielded the TCR library. For TCR beta, libraries came from iRepertoire HTBI primers and Arm-PCR of CDR3 regions. TCRdb itself ran the multiplex PCR reads through MiXCR, one entry per CDR3 protein. The sample lists a few hundred thousand distinct CDR3 sequences, approximately 13% occurring once. This same sample was also part of a study on T cells in Graves' hyperthyroidism and ophthalmopathy.

Specimen: peripheral blood mononuclear cells (PBMCs), collected at new diagnosis, from a patient treated with antithyroid drugs. These receptors were taken from a man aged 30 to 39 with Graves disease.

This clonotype was found many times. The chain uses TRBV6-5 and TRBJ2-7; 8 nucleotides align to TRBD1. Looked up from germline, CDR1 is MNHEY and CDR2 is SVGAGI. The CDR3 is 14 amino acids. V gave up 2 bases and J gave up 2 bases; unmatched junction bases: 2. The CDR3 nucleotides read TGTGCCAGCAGTTACAACAGGGGGGCCTACGAGCAGTACTTC. Translated: CASSYNRGAYEQYF.

This clonotype turned up a few times. Sequence at one end of the junction differs from germline and may be a read error. This rearrangement joins TRBV7-9 to TRBJ2-3; D may be TRBD2 (7 bases). Germline CDR1 and CDR2: SEHNR and FQNEAQ (reference sequence). The CDR3 extends over 15 amino acids. The DNA for the CDR3 is TGTGCCAGCAGCTTAAATCCGGGGGGCACAGATACGCAATATTTT. It yields the protein CASSLNPGGTDTQYF.

This clonotype came up many times. The chain combines TRBV12-3 or TRBV12-4 with TRBJ2-7; D is unresolved. V was clipped by 2 bases and J by 5 bases, with 16 bases between them. This CDR3 comprises 15 residues. CDR3 nucleotide sequence: TGTGCCAGCAGTTTAAAAGGAGTAGCTTGGGACGAGCAGTACTTC. Protein product: CASSLKGVAWDEQYF.

This clonotype was seen ten or more times. The V and J genes are TRBV12-3 or TRBV12-4 and TRBJ2-1, with D maybe TRBD2 (6 bases). V lost 5 bases, J lost 10 bases, and 15 bases lay in between. This CDR3 has 13 amino acids. The CDR3 sequence: CASSRLVGGEQFF. The CDR3 DNA sequence: TGTGCCAGCAGTAGACTAGTCGGTGGAGAGCAGTTCTTC.

The table lists this clonotype with many counts. The J gene is TRBJ2-5, the V gene TRBV7-9; TRBD2 matches 12 bases. CDR1 and CDR2 from the germline V gene are SEHNR and FQNEAQ (reference sequence). The CDR3 is 15 residues long. J was trimmed by 3 bases and V by 1 base; bases with no gene match: 0. DNA of the CDR3: TGTGCCAGCAGCTTAGGACTAGCGGGGGAAGAGACCCAGTACTTC. Encoded protein: CASSLGLAGEETQYF. Filled out from reference TRBV7-9 and TRBJ2-5, the complete variable domain reads DTGVSQNPRHKITKRGQNVTFRCDPISEHNRLYWYRQTLGQGPEFLTYFQNEAQLEKSRLLSDRFSAERPKGSFSTLEIQRTEQGDSAMYLCASSLGLAGEETQYFGPGTRLLVL.

In its sample, this clonotype was seen a few times. As DNA, the CDR3 is TGCGCCAGCAGCCCCTTTGGGGTACTTACCTACGAGCAGTACTTC. Protein sequence: CASSPFGVLTYEQYF. This chain uses TRBV4-1 with TRBJ2-7; D is undetermined. The CDR3 is 15 residues long. V lost 4 bases to trimming and J lost 2 bases, with 15 bases between them. Germline V gene data show CDR1 as MGHRA and CDR2 as YSYEKL.

This clonotype has a count of ten or more. V is TRBV6-1 and J is TRBJ1-1; D gene uncertain. V lost 7 bases and J lost 0, with 6 bases in between. The CDR3 contains 12 residues. CDR1 and CDR2 from the germline V gene are MNHNS and SASEGT. CDR3 bases: TGTGCCAGCAAGACTGTGAACACTGAAGCTTTCTTT. Amino acids: CASKTVNTEAFF.

This clonotype was detected many times. The chain employs TRBV5-1 and TRBJ2-7; D ambiguous. Germline loops: CDR1 SGHRS, CDR2 YFSETQ. There are 15 residues in the CDR3. Trimming stripped 5 bases from V and 2 bases from J, with 17 bases between. The CDR3 is CASRFDLGMTYEQYF. CDR3 DNA sequence: TGCGCCAGCAGATTCGACCTAGGGATGACCTACGAGCAGTACTTC.

This clonotype was detected many times. V usage is TRBV5-1 and J usage is TRBJ1-1; D is unresolved. The length of the CDR3 is 16 residues. Trimming left V 0 bases short and J 3 bases short, with 15 bases between. CDR1 is SGHRS, CDR2 YFSETQ, per germline. The CDR3 nucleotides are TGCGCCAGCAGCTTGGCCATTTCAGGCCGGCACACTGAAGCTTTCTTT. This codes for CASSLAISGRHTEAFF.

The J gene is TRBJ1-2, the V gene TRBV6-1; 11 positions agree with TRBD1. Germline V gives CDR1 MNHNS, CDR2 SASEGT. The CDR3 has 13 amino acids. With 6 bases clipped from V and 6 bases from J, the junction kept 3 bases outside the gene matches. The CDR3 reads CASRRDRGDGYTF. CDR3 bases: TGTGCCAGCAGAAGGGACAGGGGGGATGGCTACACCTTC.

The chain recombines TRBV20-1 with TRBJ2-5; tentative D call: TRBD1 (6 bases). V was pared by 3 bases and J by 5 bases, with 19 bases between. This CDR3 contains 15 residues. The germline gives CDR1 DFQATT, CDR2 SNEGSKA (reference sequence). CDR3 loop: CSASPGEFFGETQYF. In nucleotides, the CDR3 is TGCAGTGCTAGCCCAGGGGAGTTCTTCGGGGAGACCCAGTACTTC.

The CDR3 coding sequence is TGTGCCAGCAGCCCCCTAATGGGAGGTAATGAGCAGTTCTTC. Residues: CASSPLMGGNEQFF. The chain is built from TRBV5-6 and TRBJ2-1, with D tentatively TRBD2 (6 bases). The CDR3 spans 14 residues. The germline V gene has CDR1 SGHDT and CDR2 YYEEEE. The V gene lost 4 bases and the J gene lost 7 bases, with 15 bases spanning the gap. The full variable domain, completed using reference TRBV5-6 and TRBJ2-1, is DAGVTQSPTHLIKTRGQQVTLRCSPKSGHDTVSWYQQALGQGPQFIFQYYEEEERQRGNFPDRFSGHQFPNYSSELNVNALLLGDSALYLCASSPLMGGNEQFFGPGTRLTVL.

The chain employs TRBV15 and TRBJ2-7, with D uncertain. This CDR3 has 14 amino acids. Trimming pared 3 bases from V and 3 bases from J, leaving 12 bases between. Per germline, CDR1 LNHNV and CDR2 YYDKDF (reference sequence). The DNA for the CDR3 is TGTGCCACCAGCAGGGACCACCCCGTCTACGAGCAGTACTTC. Translated, it gives CATSRDHPVYEQYF.

This clonotype was seen a handful of times. The chain employs TRBV7-3 and TRBJ2-6, with 8 nucleotides matching TRBD1. Germline-derived CDR1 and CDR2 are SGHTA and FQGTGA. The CDR3 consists of 18 residues. The J segment lost 2 bases and the V segment lost 6 bases, leaving 12 bases of the junction unmatched. The CDR3 is CASSRGRQGLTGANVLTF. CDR3 in DNA: TGTGCCAGCAGTCGGGGCAGACAGGGGTTAACTGGGGCCAACGTCCTGACTTTC.

The V gene is TRBV3-1, the J gene TRBJ2-1; no firm D call. This CDR3 comprises 11 residues. Germline V gives CDR1 LGHDT, CDR2 YNNKEL (reference sequence). The ends were cut back, 1 base at V and 9 bases at J, with 4 bases in the middle. In DNA form, the CDR3 reads TGTGCCAGCAGCCAAGGGACTGAGCAGTTCTTC. This sequence encodes CASSQGTEQFF.

This clonotype came up many times. The rearrangement joins TRBV20-1 to TRBJ1-1; 8 bases align to TRBD1. This CDR3 is built from 13 residues. V shed 6 bases, J shed 4 bases, and the junction held 7 bases outside the gene matches. The germline V gene has CDR1 DFQATT and CDR2 SNEGSKA (reference sequence). The CDR3 is CSASTTGGTEAFF. CDR3 DNA: TGCAGTGCCTCTACCACAGGGGGCACTGAAGCTTTCTTT.

This clonotype has ten or more counts. Its ends do not fully match the called genes, so a read error is possible. CDR3 DNA sequence: TGTGCCAGCAGCTTAGGGGGGGATACGCAGTATTTT. Translated: CASSLGGDTQYF. The chain uses TRBV5-1 and TRBJ2-3; possibly TRBD1 or TRBD2 for D (6 bases each). This CDR3 comprises 12 residues. Germline CDR1 SGHRS, CDR2 YFSETQ.

This clonotype was seen repeatedly, ten times or more. The chain employs TRBV2 and TRBJ2-1; D perhaps matches TRBD2 (6 bases). V lost 5 bases, J lost 6 bases, and 26 bases lay in between. The V gene's germline CDR1 is SNHLY and CDR2 FYNNEI. The CDR3 sequence is 18 residues long. CDR3 amino acids: CASSSSNLRGLLGNEQFF. CDR3 DNA: TGTGCCAGCAGTTCCTCTAATTTGCGGGGACTCCTCGGCAATGAGCAGTTCTTC.

This clonotype was counted at least ten times. The rearrangement uses TRBV27 and TRBJ1-2, with D unclear. V lost 0 bases, J lost 4 bases, and 6 bases lay in between. CDR1 and CDR2 (germline): MNHEY, SMNVEV (reference sequence). The CDR3 runs 13 residues. CDR3: CASSLSPIYGYTF. The CDR3 bases are TGTGCCAGCAGTTTATCGCCCATCTATGGCTACACCTTC.

Worth noting for this clonotype: The junction shows a germline mismatch at one end, possibly a read error. The chain uses TRBV12-3 or TRBV12-4 and TRBJ1-2; a possible D gene is TRBD1 (6 bases). The CDR3 extends over 14 amino acids. CDR3 bases: TGTGCCAACAGTTTTTCAGGGGCTAACTATGGCTACACCTTC. Its translation is CANSFSGANYGYTF.

This clonotype was counted only a few times. V gene TRBV30 combines with J gene TRBJ1-5; tentative D call: TRBD1 (6 bases). V was pared by 2 bases and J by 4 bases, with 12 bases between. The CDR3 has 14 residues. Germline V gene data show CDR1 as GTSNPN and CDR2 as SVGIG (reference sequence). The CDR3: CAWSRGRGNQPQHF. The CDR3 bases are TGTGCCTGGAGTAGGGGCAGGGGTAATCAGCCCCAGCATTTT.

The chain is built from TRBV18 and TRBJ2-2, with 10 bases aligning to TRBD1. V shed 3 bases and J 5 bases; nucleotides not matched to a gene: 6. The CDR3 runs 16 residues. CDR1 KGHSH and CDR2 LQKENI come from the germline V gene. CDR3 residues: CASSPTTGGVTGELFF. In nucleotides, the CDR3 is TGTGCCAGCTCACCGACGACAGGGGGCGTTACCGGGGAGCTGTTTTTT.